This T cell receptor beta chain comes out of a study of blood T cell repertoires in COVID-19. Study summary: Researchers got acute and convalescent COVID-19 samples from the United States, Italy and Spain. PBMCs, B-cell-depleted T cells, or T cells provided the cDNA or gDNA that made up the material.

How the authors handled the data: Nucleated cell counts were estimated from reference gene primer amplification. Data came from immunoSEQ multiplex PCR; TCRdb stores just in-frame clones and leaves some out. V, J and clone size are those of that table, while D and trimming were read from the DNA. The sample shows 65,000 to 70,000 clones, 87% of them seen only once. Input material: peripheral blood. This clonotype originated in a man aged 50 to 60 with active COVID-19.

CDR3 DNA: TGCGCCAGCAGCCCGGGACTAAGACTAGGACTAACGGACACTGAAGCTTTCTTT. This gives the protein CASSPGLRLGLTDTEAFF. The chain combines TRBV5-1 with TRBJ1-1; D may be TRBD1 (5 bases). CDR1 is SGHRS and CDR2 is YFSETQ in the germline V gene. V lost 4 bases to trimming and J lost 3 bases, with 25 bases between them. The CDR3 contains 18 residues.